This T cell receptor beta chain was identified in a study of cytomegalovirus exposure and HLA in healthy donors (TCRdb year 2017). Context from the whole study: According to a later analysis, one platform produced both the 100 to 150 validation repertoires and the 700 or so repertoires of the first cohort. A separate validation cohort of over 95 different subjects was used in addition to the roughly 700-subject first cohort. The aim of the study was to test whether cataloging public T cell receptors could identify signatures of past pathogen exposure. To predict cytomegalovirus infection status, the study combined high-throughput TCR immunosequencing, statistical association of individual TCRs with disease status, and machine learning. Study-wide findings and limitations: The study listed 150 to 200 TCR beta chains as associated with cytomegalovirus. A later analysis lacked HLA typing for the validation cohort, so it scored co-occurrence in that cohort across all 120 or so repertoires. It was suggested by the authors that the approach could potentially be generalized to other disease states and immunological phenotypes. The classifier was reported to diagnose cytomegalovirus status with high specificity and sensitivity in both the original and validation cohorts. Subsequent analysis determined that TCRs grouped into clusters in the first cohort also showed a tendency toward co-occurrence across the roughly 110 validation repertoires, and about 94% of cluster scores exceeded 0. Most TCR sequences were observed very rarely across donors, whereas some public TCRs were present in many individuals. A few of the identified cytomegalovirus-associated TCR beta chains were confirmed in vitro to be specific for cytomegalovirus antigens.

Notes on this clone: What this receptor recognizes is not known. No clone much larger than this one lies a single base away; base qualities are absent. Other DNA sequences in the sample encode the same CDR3.

Libraries were made using the immunoSEQ multiplex PCR assay. The authors' pipeline ran thus. A statistical classification framework was built for diagnosing cytomegalovirus status from the catalog of TCR beta chain sequences. Imported from immuneACCESS, the table was reduced by TCRdb to in-frame sequences with V and J called. These copies leave out some clones; in studies compared against another copy, an unresolved V gene accounts for under half, and the cause of the remainder is not known. For V, J and clone size, that table is used; D and trimming come from the DNA. Within this sample are 60,000 or so clones, with about 91% of them counted one time only. Clones ranked in the top ten supply 2.2% of the sample. The donors were included in the validation cohort of some 120 subjects, a group kept apart from the roughly 670-subject first cohort. Cut back by 0 bases and 4 bases, the V and J ends lie 10 bases apart. The CDR3, from cysteine to phenylalanine, totals 15 residues. Just the 45-base CDR3 DNA is kept, in frame starting at base 1. The germline V gene supplies CDR1 SGHRS and CDR2 YFSETQ.

Sequenced: PBMCs. The receptor comes from a young woman in good health and CMV-seronegative. The sequence links TRBV5-1 to TRBJ2-2; D gene: possibly TRBD1, on 6 matching bases. The nucleotide sequence is TGCGCCAGCAGCTTGGTACAGGGTGGCACCGGGGAGCTGTTTTTT. It specifies CASSLVQGGTGELFF. The entire variable domain, with the stretches around the CDR3 drawn from the reference TRBV5-1 and TRBJ2-2 proteins, is KAGVTQTPRYLIKTRGQQVTLSCSPISGHRSVSWYQQTPGQGLQFLFEYFSETQRNKGNFPGRFSGRQFSNSRSEMNVSTLELGDSALYLCASSLVQGGTGELFFGEGSRLTVL.